The 15 T cell receptor beta chains below all came from one sample that was sequenced in a study of OX40 agonist ivuxolimab in advanced cancers. Sequencing used immunoSEQ multiplex PCR; TCRdb keeps in-frame clones, though not all of them. This table holds 66,000 or so clones, around 85% found once. Specimen: CD4+ or CD8+ T cells sorted from blood, collected in a trial of the OX40 agonist ivuxolimab. Receptors originate from an adult with an advanced solid tumor such as melanoma, head and neck, liver or kidney cancer.

This clone has just a few counts. The chain is built from TRBV5-5 and TRBJ2-3; perhaps TRBD2 as D (6 bases). Looked up from germline, CDR1 is SGHKS and CDR2 is YYEKEE (reference sequence). The CDR3 totals 16 residues. V lost 3 bases and J lost 0, with 14 bases in between. The CDR3 reads CASSWPAGTSTDTQYF. The CDR3 DNA sequence: TGTGCCAGCAGCTGGCCGGCGGGGACTAGCACAGATACGCAGTATTTT.

This clone was observed a single time. V is TRBV5-1 and J is TRBJ1-1; weak D call: TRBD1 (6 bases). The CDR3 sequence is 15 residues long. CDR1 is SGHRS, CDR2 YFSETQ, per germline. Trimming removed 1 base at V and 1 base at J, with 11 bases between. The CDR3 DNA is TGCGCCAGCAGCTTGTGGACAGCCCGGAACACTGAAGCTTTCTTT. Translation gives CASSLWTARNTEAFF.

On this clone: The junction shows a germline mismatch at one end, possibly a read error. The chain carries TRBV28 and TRBJ1-2; possibly TRBD1 for D (5 bases). Germline V lookup: CDR1 MDHEN, CDR2 SYDVKM. There are 12 residues in the CDR3. CDR3 protein: CASSPPTGHSIF. The CDR3 bases are TGTGCCAGCAGTCCCCCCACAGGACACTCTATCTTC.

V and J are TRBV19 and TRBJ2-2; 8 bases agree with TRBD1. CDR1 is LNHDA, CDR2 SQIVND, per germline (reference sequence). The CDR3 runs 15 residues. V trimming: 1 base; J trimming: 6 bases; junction bases outside the gene matches: 4. CDR3 nucleotide sequence: TGTGCCAGTAGTATAGGGACAGGGCTGCCCGGGGAGCTGTTTTTT. It yields the protein CASSIGTGLPGELFF.

The CDR3, as DNA: TGCGCCAGCAGCCCTGGGACAGCCTTAGGCACAGATACGCAGTATTTT. Protein product: CASSPGTALGTDTQYF. This chain joins TRBV5-1 and TRBJ2-3; 7 bases are a match to TRBD1. V was pared by 4 bases and J by 1 base, with 9 bases of the junction left unmatched. The CDR3 is 16 residues long. Germline V gene sequence: CDR1 SGHRS, CDR2 YFSETQ.

The V call is TRBV7-3, the J call TRBJ2-1; possibly TRBD2 for D (7 bases). Between the trimmed V and J ends, which lost 4 bases and 0 bases, there was a span of 10 bases. The length of the CDR3 is 15 residues. CDR1 and CDR2 from the germline V gene are SGHTA and FQGTGA. CDR3 region: CASSSGGLSYNEQFF. The CDR3 DNA is TGTGCCAGCAGCTCCGGGGGGCTCTCCTACAATGAGCAGTTCTTC.

The chain is built from TRBV19 and TRBJ1-2; 8 positions agree with TRBD1. Germline CDR1 LNHDA, CDR2 SQIVND (reference sequence). Trimming at V came to 6 bases and at J to 2 bases, leaving 11 bases not matched to a gene. The CDR3 covers 16 residues. The CDR3 loop reads CASSPARGRSNYGYTF. The DNA of the CDR3 is TGTGCCAGTAGCCCGGCCAGGGGGCGATCCAACTATGGCTACACCTTC.

The chain has TRBV11-2 and TRBJ2-7; 10 nucleotides line up with TRBD2. CDR1 SGHAT and CDR2 FQNNGV come from the germline V gene. With V trimmed by 0 bases and J by 6 bases, 14 bases remained unmatched. This CDR3 region has 18 residues. The chain's CDR3 is CASSLDLIGTSATIEQYF. As DNA, the CDR3 is TGTGCCAGCAGCTTAGATCTAATAGGGACTAGCGCCACTATCGAGCAGTACTTC.

The chain has TRBV5-4 and TRBJ1-3; D not resolved. Deletions cut 0 bases from V and 0 bases from J, with 13 bases between. This CDR3 comprises 17 residues. Germline V lookup: CDR1 SGHNT, CDR2 YYREEE (reference sequence). CDR3: CASSLGPNPYSGNTIYF. Here the CDR3 DNA reads TGTGCCAGCAGCTTGGGGCCGAACCCGTACTCTGGAAACACCATATATTTT.

The rearrangement uses TRBV13 and TRBJ2-7; TRBD2 aligns across 10 bases. The tail of the sequence fits TRBJ2-1 better, so the J call may be wrong. Germline values: CDR1 PRHDT, CDR2 FYEKMQ (reference sequence). The CDR3 loop spans 17 amino acids. The CDR3 loop is CASSWGVLAGKNNEQFF. In DNA form, the CDR3 reads TGTGCCAGCAGCTGGGGAGTACTAGCGGGGAAAAACAATGAGCAGTTCTTC.

The rearrangement joins TRBV7-2 to TRBJ2-1; 8 nucleotides agree with TRBD2. The ends lost 0 bases at V and 2 bases at J; junction bases unmatched: 0. Germline V gene lookup returns CDR1 SGHTA and CDR2 FQGNSA. This CDR3 is built from 15 residues. In nucleotides, the CDR3 is TGTGCCAGCAGCTTAGCGCGGGGGGCCTACAATGAGCAGTTCTTC. Translated: CASSLARGAYNEQFF.

J is TRBJ2-2 and V is TRBV7-9, with TRBD1 as a possible D gene (5 bases). Germline V lookup: CDR1 SEHNR, CDR2 FQNEAQ (reference sequence). The CDR3 totals 14 residues. Trimming took 2 bases from V and 7 from J, leaving 11 bases between them. The CDR3 reads CASSLKGNRGELFF. The CDR3 DNA is TGTGCCAGCAGCTTAAAGGGGAATCGCGGGGAGCTGTTTTTT.

This clone has a handful of counts. J is TRBJ2-7 and V is TRBV11-2, with 7 positions matching TRBD2. With V trimmed by 6 bases and J by 2 bases, 4 bases remained unmatched. From germline, CDR1 is SGHAT and CDR2 FQNNGV. The CDR3 has 13 residues. CDR3 sequence reads: CASSRGGPYEQYF. CDR3 DNA: TGTGCCAGCAGTCGGGGAGGGCCCTACGAGCAGTACTTC. The full variable domain, in which reference TRBV11-2 and TRBJ2-7 provide the parts outside the CDR3, is EAGVAQSPRYKIIEKRQSVAFWCNPISGHATLYWYQQILGQGPKLLIQFQNNGVVDDSQLPKDRFSAERLKGVDSTLKIQPAKLEDSAVYLCASSRGGPYEQYFGPGTRLTVT.

The chain is built from TRBV12-5 and TRBJ2-1, with 16 bases fitting TRBD2. Looked up from germline, CDR1 is LGHNT and CDR2 is FRNRAP. V lost 7 bases and J lost 5; bases outside the gene matches: 8. The CDR3 consists of 17 residues. The CDR3 DNA reads as TGTGCTAGTGCCCGAGGGACTAGCGGGGGGGGACACAATGAGCAGTTCTTC. Amino acid sequence: CASARGTSGGGHNEQFF.

This chain connects TRBV6-1 to TRBJ2-3; a weak D match, TRBD1 (6 bases). The CDR3 is made up of 17 amino acids. Germline V gives CDR1 MNHNS, CDR2 SASEGT. Trimming took off 2 bases at V and 2 bases at J, with 17 bases between the two ends. The chain's CDR3 is CASSELWGPGPTDTQYF. CDR3 coding DNA: TGTGCCAGCAGTGAACTTTGGGGGCCGGGTCCCACAGATACGCAGTATTTT.